Following are 23 T cell receptor beta chains from one sample sequenced in a study of response to subunit inactivated influenza vaccine. Using its own MiXCR run on the RT-PCR reads, TCRdb lists one record per CDR3 protein. The table lists 860,000 or so distinct CDR3 sequences, less than 25% of them singletons. The sample here was PBMCs from blood, taken 4 to 6 days after vaccination. All receptors come from a man between 45 and 60 years old who received an inactivated influenza vaccine.

This clonotype came up a few times. The chain is built from TRBV27 and TRBJ1-6; no reliable D call. This CDR3 has 14 amino acids. The germline V gene encodes CDR1 MNHEY and CDR2 SMNVEV (reference sequence). V gave up 6 bases and J gave up 7 bases, with 13 bases separating them. The CDR3 DNA follows: TGTGCCAGCAGGTTGACGGGGAACAATTCACCCCTCCACTTT. It is translated as CASRLTGNNSPLHF.

This clonotype was seen a single time. The junction differs from germline at one of its ends, possibly a read error. The V and J genes are TRBV29-1 and TRBJ1-1; 8 bases are shared with TRBD1. This CDR3 region has 14 residues. Germline V gene lookup returns CDR1 SQVTM and CDR2 ANQGSEA. CDR3 sequence reads: CSVSRQGMNTEALF. For the CDR3, the DNA is TGCAGCGTTTCCAGACAGGGGATGAACACTGAAGCTCTCTTT.

The chain uses TRBV18 and TRBJ2-5; the match to TRBD1 covers 11 bases. This CDR3 spans 16 amino acids. Germline loops: CDR1 KGHSH, CDR2 LQKENI. V lost 0 bases to trimming and J lost 5 bases; unmatched junction nucleotides: 5. In DNA, the CDR3 is TGTGCCAGCTCACCACCCTGGACAGGGGGCGCGGAGACCCAGTACTTC. This sequence encodes CASSPPWTGGAETQYF.

This clonotype was seen only a few times. This could be a read error, since a much larger clone is one nucleotide away. The chain is built from TRBV29-1 and TRBJ1-1; D perhaps matches TRBD1 (5 bases). This CDR3 has 13 amino acids. CDR1 SQVTM and CDR2 ANQGSEA come from the germline V gene. V was trimmed by 6 bases and J by 0 bases, leaving 11 bases between them. CDR3 coding DNA: TGCAGCGTCCGACAGAGAGTGAACACTGAAGCTTTCTTT. It encodes CSVRQRVNTEAFF.

This clonotype was seen only a few times. The chain combines TRBV20-1 with TRBJ1-6, with a tentative D call TRBD1 (5 bases). The CDR3 spans 15 residues. V gave up 2 bases and J gave up 9 bases, with 17 bases separating them. Germline V gene lookup returns CDR1 DFQATT and CDR2 SNEGSKA (reference sequence). CDR3 nucleotide sequence: TGCAGTGCTAGACCCCGGGGGATGGAAGCTTCACCCCTCCACTTT. Translation: CSARPRGMEASPLHF.

The chain joins TRBV5-1 to TRBJ2-5; 11 bases agree with TRBD1. Germline CDR1 reads SGHRS; CDR2 reads YFSETQ. Germline trimming cut 0 bases from V and 5 bases from J; bases unmatched to any gene: 3. The CDR3 is 15 amino acids. CDR3 loop: CASSLGTGGVETQYF. In DNA form, the CDR3 reads TGCGCCAGCAGCTTGGGGACAGGGGGCGTGGAGACCCAGTACTTC.

This sequence joins TRBV30 and TRBJ2-1; 7 nucleotides match TRBD1. Germline V lookup: CDR1 GTSNPN, CDR2 SVGIG (reference sequence). The CDR3 is 15 residues long. J gave up 0 bases and V 3 bases, and 5 bases lay outside the gene matches. The CDR3: CAWRRGQSSYNEQFF. DNA of the CDR3: TGTGCCTGGAGGAGGGGACAGAGCTCCTACAATGAGCAGTTCTTC.

The rearrangement joins TRBV11-1 to TRBJ2-1; possibly TRBD2 for D (5 bases). V was pared by 3 bases and J by 0 bases, with 18 bases between. Per the germline V gene, CDR1 is SGHAT and CDR2 is FQDESV (reference sequence). This CDR3 contains 18 residues. The CDR3 sequence: CASSFARANTYSYNEQFF. CDR3 sequence (DNA): TGTGCCAGCAGCTTTGCGCGGGCAAATACGTACTCCTACAATGAGCAGTTCTTC.

The rearrangement joins TRBV7-9 to TRBJ2-7; the match to TRBD1 covers 8 bases. Germline V gene sequence: CDR1 SEHNR, CDR2 FQNEAQ (reference sequence). V was pared by 4 bases and J by 1 base, with 6 bases of the junction left unmatched. The length of the CDR3 is 15 residues. In nucleotides, the CDR3 is TGTGCCAGCAGCTCCAGACAGGGGCTATCCTACGAGCAGTACTTC. Amino acids: CASSSRQGLSYEQYF.

V gene TRBV29-1 combines with J gene TRBJ2-7, with no clear D. This CDR3 is built from 12 residues. Per the germline V gene, CDR1 is SQVTM and CDR2 is ANQGSEA. V was pared by 3 bases and J by 2 bases, with 8 bases between. The CDR3 is CSVEDGAYEQYF. CDR3 in DNA: TGCAGCGTTGAGGACGGAGCCTACGAGCAGTACTTC.

Only a few counts were recorded for this clonotype. The rearrangement joins TRBV4-1 to TRBJ1-6; TRBD1 is a possible D gene (5 bases). CDR1 MGHRA and CDR2 YSYEKL come from the germline V gene. V gave up 0 bases and J gave up 5 bases, with 8 bases separating them. This CDR3 comprises 15 residues. CDR3 nucleotides: TGCGCCAGCAGCCAAGAGACAGAACATAATTCACCCCTCCACTTT. Its protein is CASSQETEHNSPLHF.

This clonotype has only a few counts. The V call is TRBV12-3 or TRBV12-4, the J call TRBJ1-6; a weak D match, TRBD1 (5 bases). With 2 bases removed from V and 13 bases from J, the gap between germline ends came to 12 bases. The CDR3 extends over 13 amino acids. The CDR3 DNA follows: TGTGCCAGCAGTTTACAGGGAGGGGCTCCCCTCCACTTT. Protein product: CASSLQGGAPLHF.

J is TRBJ1-4 and V is TRBV28; 8 nucleotides agree with TRBD1. The CDR3 loop spans 16 amino acids. Germline assignment: CDR1 MDHEN and CDR2 SYDVKM. J lost 6 bases, V lost 3 bases, and 9 bases had no gene match. Here the CDR3 reads CASSFFRGRWHEKLFF. The CDR3 DNA follows: TGTGCCAGCAGTTTTTTCAGGGGGCGGTGGCATGAAAAACTGTTTTTT.

This clonotype was seen a few times. The chain uses TRBV20-1 and TRBJ2-7; D tentatively fits TRBD1 or TRBD2 (6 bases each). The CDR3 has 14 amino acids. The V gene lost 3 bases and the J gene lost 5 bases, with 17 bases spanning the gap. Looked up from germline, CDR1 is DFQATT and CDR2 is SNEGSKA (reference sequence). CDR3 DNA sequence: TGCAGTGCTAGTTGGGGGGCGTTGTTGAACGAGCAGTACTTC. Its translation: CSASWGALLNEQYF.

This clonotype has only a few counts. The rearrangement links TRBV4-1 to TRBJ1-3; D gene unclear. The germline CDR1 and CDR2 sequences are MGHRA and YSYEKL. Trimming pared 6 bases from V and 0 bases from J, leaving 9 bases between. This CDR3 has 14 amino acids. The CDR3 loop reads CASSWQSSGNTIYF. The CDR3 region has the DNA TGCGCCAGCAGTTGGCAGAGCTCTGGAAACACCATATATTTT.

This clonotype was counted between two and nine times. The rearrangement uses TRBV29-1 and TRBJ2-7; D unclear. The ends were cut back, 4 bases at V and 7 bases at J, with 17 bases in the middle. The CDR3 covers 13 residues. Germline CDR1 is SQVTM and CDR2 is ANQGSEA. CDR3 nucleotides: TGCAGCGTTGTGGGCCCGACCCCCGGGGAGCAGTACTTC. It yields the protein CSVVGPTPGEQYF.

This chain joins TRBV28 and TRBJ2-1, with TRBD2 matching 9 bases. The CDR3 length is 16 residues. Trimming at V came to 5 bases and at J to 8 bases, leaving 13 bases not matched to a gene. CDR1 MDHEN and CDR2 SYDVKM come from the germline V gene. The CDR3 DNA reads TGTGCCAGCAGTCTCCCCTCGGGACTAGCACTCGATGAGCAGTTCTTC. Encoded protein: CASSLPSGLALDEQFF.

This clonotype has more than one count but fewer than ten. The chain recombines TRBV20-1 with TRBJ2-7; tentative D call: TRBD1 (6 bases). V was cut by 5 bases and J by 5 bases, with 13 bases left in between. The CDR3 runs to 12 residues. Germline V gives CDR1 DFQATT, CDR2 SNEGSKA (reference sequence). This CDR3 reads CSADPGADEQYF. CDR3 nucleotides: TGCAGTGCTGATCCAGGGGCGGACGAGCAGTACTTC.

This clonotype was seen repeatedly, ten times or more. The rearrangement links TRBV12-3 or TRBV12-4 to TRBJ2-4; no reliable D call. The V end lost 5 bases, the J end lost 6 bases, and 11 bases lay between the germline ends. The CDR3 is made up of 13 amino acids. In nucleotides, the CDR3 is TGTGCCAGCAGTCTAGAGTCCGTAAACATTCAGTACTTC. Encoded protein: CASSLESVNIQYF.

The V call is TRBV29-1, the J call TRBJ1-1, with TRBD1 identical over 7 bases. V gave up 4 bases and J gave up 4 bases; unmatched junction bases: 3. The CDR3 covers 12 residues. Germline CDR1 reads SQVTM; CDR2 reads ANQGSEA. The DNA of the CDR3 is TGCAGCGTTGTCAGGGGGGGCACTGAAGCTTTCTTT. Amino acids: CSVVRGGTEAFF.

This clonotype was recorded many times. V is TRBV29-1 and J is TRBJ2-1, with TRBD1 identical over 7 bases. J lost 8 bases, V lost 4 bases, and 11 bases had no gene match. Germline V CDR1 and CDR2: SQVTM, ANQGSEA. CDR3 length equals 14 residues. CDR3 residues: CSVGLLGGLHEQFF. The CDR3 DNA reads TGCAGCGTTGGGTTATTAGGGGGCCTCCATGAGCAGTTCTTC.

The chain's CDR3 is CASSLRGQGTRNTEAFF. The DNA for the CDR3 is TGTGCCAGCAGCTTACGCGGACAGGGGACGCGAAACACTGAAGCTTTCTTT. The chain has TRBV11-2 and TRBJ1-1; 9 nucleotides align to TRBD1. The V and J ends lost 2 bases and 2 bases, in that order; junction bases with no gene match: 9. The length of the CDR3 is 17 residues. The germline CDR1 and CDR2 sequences are SGHAT and FQNNGV.

About this clonotype: The conserved phenylalanine or tryptophan is not found at the CDR3 terminus, so this likely reflects a read error. The V and J genes are TRBV20-1 and TRBJ1-1; D gene ambiguous. The CDR3 runs to 11 residues. CDR1 is DFQATT and CDR2 is SNEGSKA in the germline V gene (reference sequence). The CDR3 DNA reads TGCAGCGGATACAAGAACACTGAAGCTTTCTCT. As protein: CSGYKNTEAFS.